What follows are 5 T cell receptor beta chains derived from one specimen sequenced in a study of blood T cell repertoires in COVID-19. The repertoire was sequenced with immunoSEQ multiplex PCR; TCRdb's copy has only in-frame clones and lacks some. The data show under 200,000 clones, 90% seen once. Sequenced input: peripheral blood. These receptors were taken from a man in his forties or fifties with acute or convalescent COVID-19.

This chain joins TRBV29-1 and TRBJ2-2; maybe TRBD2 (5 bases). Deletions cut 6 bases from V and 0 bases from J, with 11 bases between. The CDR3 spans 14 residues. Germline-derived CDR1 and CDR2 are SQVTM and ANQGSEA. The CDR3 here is CSVPGSANTGELFF. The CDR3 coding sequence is TGCAGCGTACCGGGGTCAGCGAACACCGGGGAGCTGTTTTTT.

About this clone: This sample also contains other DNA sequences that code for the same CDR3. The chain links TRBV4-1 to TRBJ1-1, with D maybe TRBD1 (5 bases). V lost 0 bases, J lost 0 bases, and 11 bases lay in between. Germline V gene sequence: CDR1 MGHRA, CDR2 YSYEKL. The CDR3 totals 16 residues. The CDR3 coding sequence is TGCGCCAGCAGCCAAGATGCTGGGGCGTTGAACACTGAAGCTTTCTTT. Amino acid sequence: CASSQDAGALNTEAFF.

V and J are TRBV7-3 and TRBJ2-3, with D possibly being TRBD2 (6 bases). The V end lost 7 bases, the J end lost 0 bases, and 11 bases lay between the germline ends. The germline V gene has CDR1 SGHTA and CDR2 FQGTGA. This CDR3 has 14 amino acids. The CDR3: CASKIAASTDTQYF. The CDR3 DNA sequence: TGTGCCAGCAAGATAGCGGCTAGCACAGATACGCAGTATTTT. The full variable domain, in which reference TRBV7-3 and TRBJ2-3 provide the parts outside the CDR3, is GAGVSQTPSNKVTEKGKYVELRCDPISGHTALYWYRQSLGQGPEFLIYFQGTGAADDSGLPNDRFFAVRPEGSVSTLKIQRTERGDSAVYLCASKIAASTDTQYFGPGTRLTVL.

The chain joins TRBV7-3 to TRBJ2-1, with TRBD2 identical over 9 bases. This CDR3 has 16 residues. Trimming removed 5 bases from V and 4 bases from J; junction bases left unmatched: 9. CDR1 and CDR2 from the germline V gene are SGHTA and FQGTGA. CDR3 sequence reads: CASSPSGAGGYNEQFF. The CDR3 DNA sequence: TGTGCCAGCAGCCCTAGTGGGGCGGGGGGGTACAATGAGCAGTTCTTC.

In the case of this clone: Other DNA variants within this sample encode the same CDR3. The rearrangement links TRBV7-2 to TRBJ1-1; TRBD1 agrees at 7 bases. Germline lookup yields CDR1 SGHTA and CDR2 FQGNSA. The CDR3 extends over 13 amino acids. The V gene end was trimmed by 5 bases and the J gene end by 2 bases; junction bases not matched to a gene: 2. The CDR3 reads CASSRQGNTEAFF. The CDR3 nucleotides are TGTGCCAGCAGCCGACAGGGTAACACTGAAGCTTTCTTT.